These 13 T cell receptor beta chains originate from one sample sequenced in a study of T cells in localized non-small cell lung cancer. Produced via immunoSEQ multiplex PCR; TCRdb's table is partial and in-frame only. The sample records about 39,000 clones, 75% to 85% being singletons. The source material was PBMCs, sampled before any cancer treatment. These receptor sequences come from a woman aged 35 to 69 with stage II squamous cell lung carcinoma.

The chain has TRBV7-9 and TRBJ2-1, with a tentative D call TRBD2 (6 bases). V dropped 2 bases and J dropped 3 bases, with 11 bases sitting between them. This CDR3 region has 15 residues. The V gene's germline CDR1 is SEHNR and CDR2 FQNEAQ (reference sequence). CDR3 nucleotides: TGTGCCAGCAGCTTATACGGGAGTGTCTACAATGAGCAGTTCTTC. Translated: CASSLYGSVYNEQFF. The variable domain in full, completed from reference TRBV7-9 and TRBJ2-1, reads DTGVSQNPRHKITKRGQNVTFRCDPISEHNRLYWYRQTLGQGPEFLTYFQNEAQLEKSRLLSDRFSAERPKGSFSTLEIQRTEQGDSAMYLCASSLYGSVYNEQFFGPGTRLTVL.

This clone was seen a single time. The V and J genes are TRBV5-1 and TRBJ2-5; possibly TRBD1 for D (5 bases). The length of the CDR3 is 16 residues. Germline V gene lookup returns CDR1 SGHRS and CDR2 YFSETQ. Trimming stripped 0 bases from V and 0 bases from J, with 12 bases between. The CDR3 here is CASSLGPRQHQETQYF. The CDR3 nucleotides read TGCGCCAGCAGCTTGGGACCCCGACAGCACCAAGAGACCCAGTACTTC.

The chain recombines TRBV28 with TRBJ1-5; TRBD1 agrees at 7 bases. J gave up 2 bases and V 7 bases, and 14 bases lay outside the gene matches. CDR1 and CDR2 (germline): MDHEN, SYDVKM. The CDR3 is made up of 17 amino acids. The CDR3 spells CASTTGFRSNGNQPQHF. The CDR3 coding sequence is TGTGCCAGCACGACAGGGTTTCGGTCCAATGGCAATCAGCCCCAGCATTTT.

The chain links TRBV7-6 to TRBJ2-1; possible D gene TRBD1, 5 bases. The CDR3 consists of 13 residues. Germline values: CDR1 SGHVS, CDR2 FNYEAQ. The V gene lost 5 bases and the J gene lost 6 bases, with 11 bases spanning the gap. The CDR3 sequence is CASSRDSPNEQFF. The CDR3 DNA reads TGTGCCAGCAGCCGCGACAGCCCCAATGAGCAGTTCTTC.

The chain uses TRBV28 and TRBJ1-6; no clear D gene. Germline values: CDR1 MDHEN, CDR2 SYDVKM. Trimming shortened V by 1 base and J by 9 bases, and 16 bases separated the two germline ends. The CDR3 totals 16 residues. CDR3 in amino acids: CASSLSTTIKGSPLHF. DNA of the CDR3: TGTGCCAGCAGTTTATCGACGACCATAAAGGGTTCACCCCTCCACTTT.

The V and J genes are TRBV7-2 and TRBJ2-1; unclear D gene. The V end was cut by 5 bases, the J end by 4 bases, with 12 bases between. Per the germline V gene, CDR1 is SGHTA and CDR2 is FQGNSA. The CDR3 is 14 residues long. The CDR3: CASSARLDYNEQFF. Written as DNA, the CDR3 is TGTGCCAGCAGCGCCCGGCTGGATTACAATGAGCAGTTCTTC.

This chain joins TRBV14 and TRBJ1-5; unclear D gene. Germline V CDR1 and CDR2: SGHDN, FVKESK. This CDR3 contains 12 residues. V was pared by 2 bases and J by 6 bases, with 5 bases between. The CDR3 loop is CASSQRRQPQHF. The CDR3 nucleotides read TGTGCCAGCAGCCAAAGGCGTCAGCCCCAGCATTTT.

V and J are TRBV7-3 and TRBJ2-2, with 9 bases identical to TRBD2. CDR1 and CDR2 from the germline V gene are SGHTA and FQGTGA. The CDR3 loop spans 15 amino acids. V lost 1 base and J lost 5; bases outside the gene matches: 2. Here the CDR3 reads CASSLSTSGTGELFF. CDR3 DNA sequence: TGTGCCAGCAGCTTAAGCACTAGCGGGACCGGGGAGCTGTTTTTT.

V and J are TRBV6-1 and TRBJ2-7; D uncertain. Germline V gene data show CDR1 as MNHNS and CDR2 as SASEGT. The CDR3 sequence is 12 residues long. V was clipped by 1 base and J by 6 bases, with 7 bases between them. The CDR3 nucleotides read TGTGCCAGCAGTGAAGGTAGGATCGAGCAGTACGTC. As protein: CASSEGRIEQYV.

The V and J genes are TRBV5-1 and TRBJ2-3; TRBD2 is a possible D gene (7 bases). There are 15 residues in the CDR3. Per germline, CDR1 SGHRS and CDR2 YFSETQ. V was cut by 1 base and J by 2 bases, with 11 bases left in between. The CDR3, as DNA: TGCGCCAGCAGCTTGCGGGGGGCACTCACAGATACGCAGTATTTT. This codes for CASSLRGALTDTQYF.

The sample holds one count of this clone. This chain links TRBV29-1 with TRBJ2-1; 8 positions match TRBD2. J was trimmed by 6 bases and V by 4 bases; bases with no gene match: 8. This CDR3 region has 14 residues. CDR1 SQVTM and CDR2 ANQGSEA come from the germline V gene. The CDR3 DNA follows: TGCAGCGTTGTAGTAGCGGGATGGCCCAATGAGCAGTTCTTC. It is translated as CSVVVAGWPNEQFF.

This clone was counted a few times. The chain employs TRBV21-1 and TRBJ1-2. TRBV21-1 corresponds to a pseudogene. This CDR3 spans 9 amino acids. The CDR3 DNA follows: TGTGCCAGCAGAAGTGGCTACACCTTC. This codes for CASRSGYTF.

As for this clone: One end of the junction fails to match germline, which may point to a read error. The chain joins TRBV5-6 to TRBJ2-5; tentative D call: TRBD1 (5 bases). The germline CDR1 and CDR2 sequences are SGHDT and YYEEEE. This CDR3 is 13 amino acids long. The CDR3 region is CASTDSYQKTQYF. CDR3 coding DNA: TGTGCCAGCACCGACAGCTACCAAAAGACCCAGTACTTC.